A single sample is the source of the 12 T cell receptor beta chains below, sequenced in a study of neurological immune-mediated disorders (dated by TCRdb to between 2017 and 2020). The meaning of the sample's time point label: longitudinal time-point 3. Receptor libraries were prepared by 5' RACE. Sequencing used an Illumina HiSeq 2500. Clones were called with MiXCR by TCRdb after fastp trimmed the public reads at Q25, and only in-frame beta chains were retained. Each CDR3 protein gets just one entry, which takes the most common genes and DNA from the rows behind it. The sample table shows around 97,000 distinct CDR3 sequences, and 9.5% to 14% are seen once. The top ten clones comprise more than 2.5% of the sample. Sequenced: PBMCs. The receptors stem from a female donor with HTLV-1-associated myelopathy (HAM/TSP).

The gene calls are TRBV6-6 and TRBJ2-5; 11 nucleotides align to TRBD2. J was trimmed by 7 bases and V by 0 bases; bases with no gene match: 22. This CDR3 spans 21 amino acids. Germline V gene data show CDR1 as MNHNY and CDR2 as SVGAGI (reference sequence). CDR3 nucleotide sequence: TGTGCCAGCAGTTACTCTTCGAAGTCCGGGGCTAGCGGGGGGCGGGGTGGGACCCAGTACTTC. Translated, it gives CASSYSSKSGASGGRGGTQYF.

This clonotype appeared many times. This sequence joins TRBV11-1 and TRBJ2-3; the D gene is possibly TRBD2 (5 bases). The ends were cut back, 6 bases at V and 0 bases at J, with 13 bases in the middle. Germline V gives CDR1 SGHAT, CDR2 FQDESV (reference sequence). The CDR3 loop spans 15 amino acids. This chain's CDR3 is CASSRSGPSTDTQYF. In DNA, the CDR3 is TGTGCCAGCAGTCGCAGCGGTCCTAGCACAGATACGCAGTATTTT.

This clonotype has ten or more counts. The genes are TRBV20-1 and TRBJ1-1; 9 nucleotides match TRBD1. V lost 6 bases to trimming and J lost 5 bases; unmatched junction nucleotides: 7. The CDR3 has 13 amino acids. Germline-derived CDR1 and CDR2 are DFQATT and SNEGSKA (reference sequence). In DNA, the CDR3 is TGCAGTGCGAAGAGGACAGGGGTGACTGAAGCTTTCTTT. Amino acid sequence: CSAKRTGVTEAFF.

This clonotype was found many times. The chain combines TRBV15 with TRBJ2-7; perhaps TRBD1 as D (6 bases). Deletions cut 5 bases from V and 3 bases from J, with 11 bases between. The CDR3 contains 13 residues. Germline V gives CDR1 LNHNV, CDR2 YYDKDF (reference sequence). The CDR3 here is CATSQDRSYEQYF. The CDR3 DNA reads TGTGCCACCAGCCAGGACAGAAGCTACGAGCAGTACTTC.

The sample holds many counts of this clonotype. The chain links TRBV5-6 to TRBJ1-1, with unresolved D. V was clipped by 4 bases and J by 0 bases, with 10 bases between them. Germline CDR1 SGHDT, CDR2 YYEEEE. This CDR3 contains 14 residues. The CDR3 DNA sequence: TGTGCCAGCAGCGGAGGGTGGATGAACACTGAAGCTTTCTTT. It yields the protein CASSGGWMNTEAFF. Together with reference TRBV5-6 and TRBJ1-1, the CDR3 gives the full variable domain: DAGVTQSPTHLIKTRGQQVTLRCSPKSGHDTVSWYQQALGQGPQFIFQYYEEEERQRGNFPDRFSGHQFPNYSSELNVNALLLGDSALYLCASSGGWMNTEAFFGQGTRLTVV.

At least ten counts were recorded for this clonotype. A junction boundary mismatches the germline segment, possibly from a read error. V is TRBV2 and J is TRBJ1-6; possible D gene TRBD1, 6 bases. The CDR3 runs 18 residues. Germline V lookup: CDR1 SNHLY, CDR2 FYNNEI. CDR3 protein: CARSDFIPGQNGGSPLHF. The DNA of the CDR3 is TGTGCCAGAAGTGATTTCATTCCCGGACAGAACGGGGGCTCACCCCTCCACTTT.

This clonotype was found many times. This chain connects TRBV20-1 to TRBJ2-5, with 8 bases lining up with TRBD2. This CDR3 has 14 residues. The germline V gene encodes CDR1 DFQATT and CDR2 SNEGSKA (reference sequence). The V and J ends lost 5 bases and 1 base, in that order; junction bases with no gene match: 6. CDR3 sequence: CSALGLVGQETQYF. Here the CDR3 DNA reads TGCAGTGCTCTGGGACTAGTAGGCCAAGAGACCCAGTACTTC.

The table lists this clonotype with many counts. This chain joins TRBV7-6 and TRBJ1-5; D is undetermined. Trimming removed 3 bases at V and 5 bases at J, with 8 bases between. Germline V gene lookup returns CDR1 SGHVS and CDR2 FNYEAQ. The CDR3 covers 13 residues. The CDR3 DNA sequence: TGTGCCAGCAGCTTCGGGGTGTATCAGCCCCAGCATTTT. Protein sequence: CASSFGVYQPQHF. The whole variable domain, remainder taken from reference TRBV7-6 and TRBJ1-5, is GAGVSQSPRYKVTKRGQDVALRCDPISGHVSLYWYRQALGQGPEFLTYFNYEAQQDKSGLPNDRFSAERPEGSISTLTIQRTEQRDSAMYRCASSFGVYQPQHFGDGTRLSIL.

The sample holds many counts of this clonotype. This chain links TRBV5-1 with TRBJ1-4; 10 bases map to TRBD1. The CDR3 runs 17 residues. CDR1 SGHRS and CDR2 YFSETQ come from the germline V gene. Germline trimming cut 3 bases from V and 8 bases from J; bases unmatched to any gene: 13. CDR3 in DNA: TGCGCCAGCAGCTATACCAATTCCGGGACAGGGGAGGAAAAACTGTTTTTT. Translating it yields CASSYTNSGTGEEKLFF. Filled out from reference TRBV5-1 and TRBJ1-4, the complete variable domain reads KAGVTQTPRYLIKTRGQQVTLSCSPISGHRSVSWYQQTPGQGLQFLFEYFSETQRNKGNFPGRFSGRQFSNSRSEMNVSTLELGDSALYLCASSYTNSGTGEEKLFFGSGTQLSVL.

This clonotype was detected ten times or more. The chain has TRBV12-3 or TRBV12-4 and TRBJ2-2; TRBD1 aligns across 9 bases. The CDR3 sequence is 15 residues long. Trimming cost V 6 bases and J 3 bases; bases outside gene matches: 5. The CDR3 bases are TGTGCCAGCAGCCCAGACAGGGGGGACACCGGGGAGCTGTTTTTT. Translation gives CASSPDRGDTGELFF.

This clonotype was found many times. The chain carries TRBV12-3 or TRBV12-4 and TRBJ2-2; possibly TRBD1 for D (7 bases). The CDR3 runs to 15 residues. Deletions cut 5 bases from V and 4 bases from J, with 14 bases between. CDR3 nucleotide sequence: TGTGCCAGCAGTGACAGGGTCGGGGGCACCGGGGAGCTGTTTTTT. It specifies CASSDRVGGTGELFF.

On this clonotype itself: The junction differs from germline at one of its ends, possibly a read error. V usage is TRBV2 and J usage is TRBJ2-4, with D uncertain. The DNA end favors TRBJ2-7, so the J call may be wrong. Germline CDR1 is SNHLY and CDR2 is FYNNEI. This CDR3 contains 16 residues. CDR3: CDSSEISKLPTYEQYF. In DNA, the CDR3 is TGTGACAGCAGTGAAATCTCGAAATTACCTACCTACGAGCAGTACTTC.